This T cell receptor (beta chain) was identified in a study of technical replicates of blood from a few donors. Trimming left V 8 bases short and J 6 bases short, with 21 bases between. Germline CDR1 is SNHLY and CDR2 is FYNNEI. The CDR3 consists of 15 residues. Sequencing was performed with immunoSEQ multiplex PCR; in TCRdb, only in-frame clones are kept and a portion is missing. The sample has tens of thousands of clones, around 97% seen once. The material sequenced was T cells isolated from PBMCs. This sequence was found in a human donor in good health. The chain combines TRBV2 with TRBJ2-3, with D possibly TRBD2 on 7 matching bases. The CDR3: CASSELMGGLDTQYF. In DNA, the CDR3 is TGTGCCAGCTCAGAACTTATGGGGGGGCTGGATACGCAGTATTTT.